One T cell receptor beta chain is described in this entry. Its antigen is currently unknown. The data stem from a study of T cells in localized non-small cell lung cancer. Sequencing was performed with immunoSEQ multiplex PCR; in TCRdb, only in-frame clones are kept and a portion is missing. The sample yields about 17,000 clones, around four fifths seen once. This CDR3 contains 15 residues. CDR1 and CDR2 (germline): MNHEY, SMNVEV (reference sequence). Study findings and constraints: Heterogeneity remains possible because sequencing was limited to only one tumor region. Prolonged overall survival went with higher T cell density in the blood. Appearances in adjacent lung were noted for a median approximately 61 of the top 100 tumor clones. Of the tissues analyzed, uninvolved adjacent lung showed maximal T cell clonality, greater than tumor.

The rearrangement joins TRBV27 to TRBJ2-5; D is perhaps TRBD1 or TRBD2 (5 bases each). TRBJ2-7 explains the end of the DNA better; the J call may be wrong. This specimen consisted of peripheral blood, obtained before any cancer treatment. The TCR comes from a male donor at least 60 years old with stage III lung adenocarcinoma. CDR3 nucleotides: TGTGCCAGCATCCTGACTTGGGGACGCTCCTACGAGCAGTACTTC. Translation: CASILTWGRSYEQYF.